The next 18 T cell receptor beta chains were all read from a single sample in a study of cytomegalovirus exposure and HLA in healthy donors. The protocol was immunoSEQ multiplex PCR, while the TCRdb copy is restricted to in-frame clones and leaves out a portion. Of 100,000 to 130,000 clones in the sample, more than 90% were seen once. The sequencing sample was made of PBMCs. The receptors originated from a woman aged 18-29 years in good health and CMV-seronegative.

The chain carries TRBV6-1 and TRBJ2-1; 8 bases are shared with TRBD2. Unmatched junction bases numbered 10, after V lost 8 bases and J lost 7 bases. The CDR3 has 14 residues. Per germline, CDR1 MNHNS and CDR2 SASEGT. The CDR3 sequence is CASRRSGGGNEQFF. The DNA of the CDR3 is TGTGCCAGCCGCCGGAGCGGGGGTGGGAATGAGCAGTTCTTC.

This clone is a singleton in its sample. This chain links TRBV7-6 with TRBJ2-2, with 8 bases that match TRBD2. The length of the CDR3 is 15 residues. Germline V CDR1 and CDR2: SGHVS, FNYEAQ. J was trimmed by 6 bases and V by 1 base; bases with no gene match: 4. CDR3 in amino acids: CASSLVGGAPGELFF. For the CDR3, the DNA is TGTGCCAGCAGCTTAGTCGGGGGGGCCCCCGGGGAGCTGTTTTTT.

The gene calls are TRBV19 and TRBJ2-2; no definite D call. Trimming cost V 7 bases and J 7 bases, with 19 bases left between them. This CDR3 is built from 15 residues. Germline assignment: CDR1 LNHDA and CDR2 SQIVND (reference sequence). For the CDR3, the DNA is TGTGCCAGTACACAAGTGGCAGGCCGTAACGGGGAGCTGTTTTTT. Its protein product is CASTQVAGRNGELFF.

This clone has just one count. In nucleotides, the CDR3 is TGTGCCAGCAGTTACGGCGGGAACACTGAAGCTTTCTTT. The encoded protein is CASSYGGNTEAFF. V usage is TRBV6-5 and J usage is TRBJ1-1; D is ambiguous. This CDR3 region has 13 residues. Germline assignment: CDR1 MNHEY and CDR2 SVGAGI. Trimming removed 2 bases at V and 1 base at J, with 5 bases between.

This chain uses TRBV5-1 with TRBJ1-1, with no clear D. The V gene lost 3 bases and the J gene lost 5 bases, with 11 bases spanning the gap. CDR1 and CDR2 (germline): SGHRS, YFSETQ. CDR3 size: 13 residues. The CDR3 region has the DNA TGCGCCAGCAGCTCTGACCCGAGGACTGAAGCTTTCTTT. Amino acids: CASSSDPRTEAFF.

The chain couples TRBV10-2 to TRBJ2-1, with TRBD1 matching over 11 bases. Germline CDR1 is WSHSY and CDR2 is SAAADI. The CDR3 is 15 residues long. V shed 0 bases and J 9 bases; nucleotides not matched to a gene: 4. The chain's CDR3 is CASSESGTGGFEQFF. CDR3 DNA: TGCGCCAGCAGTGAGTCTGGGACAGGGGGGTTTGAGCAGTTCTTC.

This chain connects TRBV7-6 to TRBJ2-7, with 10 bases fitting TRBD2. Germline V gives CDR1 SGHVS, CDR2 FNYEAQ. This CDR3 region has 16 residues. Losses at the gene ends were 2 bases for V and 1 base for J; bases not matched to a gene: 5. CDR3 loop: CASSLLAGARSYEQYF. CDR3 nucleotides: TGTGCCAGCAGCTTACTAGCGGGGGCCCGTTCCTACGAGCAGTACTTC. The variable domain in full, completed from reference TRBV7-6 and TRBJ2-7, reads GAGVSQSPRYKVTKRGQDVALRCDPISGHVSLYWYRQALGQGPEFLTYFNYEAQQDKSGLPNDRFSAERPEGSISTLTIQRTEQRDSAMYRCASSLLAGARSYEQYFGPGTRLTVT.

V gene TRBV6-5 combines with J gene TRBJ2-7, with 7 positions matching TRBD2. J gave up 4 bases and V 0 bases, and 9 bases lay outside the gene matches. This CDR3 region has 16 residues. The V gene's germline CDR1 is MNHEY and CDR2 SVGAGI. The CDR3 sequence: CASSYSNWGGIYEQYF. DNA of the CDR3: TGTGCCAGCAGTTACTCGAATTGGGGGGGTATTTACGAGCAGTACTTC.

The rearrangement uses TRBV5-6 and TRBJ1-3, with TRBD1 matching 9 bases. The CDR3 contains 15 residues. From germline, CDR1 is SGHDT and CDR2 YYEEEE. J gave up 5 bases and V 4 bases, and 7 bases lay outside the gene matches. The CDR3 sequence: CASSRTGTGRNTIYF. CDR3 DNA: TGTGCCAGCAGCCGAACGGGGACAGGGAGAAACACCATATATTTT.

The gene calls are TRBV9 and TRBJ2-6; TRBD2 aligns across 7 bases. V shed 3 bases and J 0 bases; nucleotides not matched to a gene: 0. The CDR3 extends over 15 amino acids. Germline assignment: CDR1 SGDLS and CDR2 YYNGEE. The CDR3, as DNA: TGTGCCAGCAGCGAGCGGGGCTCTGGGGCCAACGTCCTGACTTTC. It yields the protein CASSERGSGANVLTF.

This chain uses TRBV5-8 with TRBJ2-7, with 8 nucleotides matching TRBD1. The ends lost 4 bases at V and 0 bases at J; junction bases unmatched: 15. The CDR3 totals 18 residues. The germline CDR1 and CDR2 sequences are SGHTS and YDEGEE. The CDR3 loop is CASSPDVGQGISSYEQYF. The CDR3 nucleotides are TGTGCCAGCAGCCCGGATGTCGGACAGGGCATATCCTCCTACGAGCAGTACTTC.

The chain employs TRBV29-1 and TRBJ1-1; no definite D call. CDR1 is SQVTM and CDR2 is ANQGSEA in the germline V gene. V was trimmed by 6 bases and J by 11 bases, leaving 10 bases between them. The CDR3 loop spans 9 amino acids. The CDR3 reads CSVDSGAFF. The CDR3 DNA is TGCAGCGTCGACTCGGGGGCTTTCTTT.

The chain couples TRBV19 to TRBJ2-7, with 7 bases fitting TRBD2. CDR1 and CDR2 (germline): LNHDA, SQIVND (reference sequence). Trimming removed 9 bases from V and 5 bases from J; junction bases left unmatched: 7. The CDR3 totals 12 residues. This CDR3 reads CARAGDLDEQYF. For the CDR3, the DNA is TGTGCCAGGGCGGGGGACTTGGACGAGCAGTACTTC.

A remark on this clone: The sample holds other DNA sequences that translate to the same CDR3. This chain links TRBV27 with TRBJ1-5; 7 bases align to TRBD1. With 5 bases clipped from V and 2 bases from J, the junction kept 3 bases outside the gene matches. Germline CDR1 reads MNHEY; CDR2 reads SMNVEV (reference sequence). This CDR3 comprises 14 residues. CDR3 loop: CASSPDRGNQPQHF. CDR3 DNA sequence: TGTGCCAGCAGTCCCGACAGGGGCAATCAGCCCCAGCATTTT.

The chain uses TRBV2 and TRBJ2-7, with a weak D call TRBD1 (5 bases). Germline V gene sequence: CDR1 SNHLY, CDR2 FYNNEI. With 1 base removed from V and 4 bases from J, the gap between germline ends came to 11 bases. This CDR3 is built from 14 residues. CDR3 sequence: CASSEGTRTYEQYF. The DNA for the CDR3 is TGTGCCAGCAGTGAAGGGACAAGAACTTACGAGCAGTACTTC.

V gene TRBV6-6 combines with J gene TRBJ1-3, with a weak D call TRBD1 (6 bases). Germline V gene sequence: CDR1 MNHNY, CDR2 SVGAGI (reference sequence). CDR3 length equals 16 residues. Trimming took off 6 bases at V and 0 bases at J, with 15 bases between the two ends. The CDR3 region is CASSGAGAFSGNTIYF. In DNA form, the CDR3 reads TGTGCCAGCAGCGGGGCAGGGGCATTCTCTGGAAACACCATATATTTT.

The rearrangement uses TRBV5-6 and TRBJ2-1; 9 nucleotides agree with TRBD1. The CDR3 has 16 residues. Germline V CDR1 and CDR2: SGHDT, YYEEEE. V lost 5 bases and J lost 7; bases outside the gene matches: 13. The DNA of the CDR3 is TGTGCCAGCAGTTCCCTCTCCGGGACAGGGTTAAATGAGCAGTTCTTC. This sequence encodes CASSSLSGTGLNEQFF.

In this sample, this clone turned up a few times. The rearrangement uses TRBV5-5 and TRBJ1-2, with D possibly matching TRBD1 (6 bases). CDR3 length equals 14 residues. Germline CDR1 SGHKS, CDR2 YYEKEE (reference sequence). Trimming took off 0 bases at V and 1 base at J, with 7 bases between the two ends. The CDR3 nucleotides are TGTGCCAGCAGCTTGGACAGGGTTAACTATGGCTACACCTTC. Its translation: CASSLDRVNYGYTF.